The 20 T cell receptor beta chains presented below share a single source sample, sequenced in a study of T cells in Graves' hyperthyroidism and ophthalmopathy. RNA transcripts yielded amplified TCR beta CDR3 regions. The study used the HTBI primer set for a first-round RT-PCR of the TCR CDR3. TCRdb used MiXCR to reprocess the multiplex PCR reads, holding one entry per CDR3 protein. Seen here are 500,000 to 750,000 distinct CDR3 sequences, around 42% observed once, and the top ten hold roughly 8.2%. The sequenced sample was peripheral blood or thyroid tissue (not recorded which). The receptors were gathered from a woman between 18 and 29 years old with Graves' hyperthyroidism.

The rearrangement links TRBV25-1 to TRBJ2-7, with D unclear. The CDR3 spans 14 residues. Deletions cut 3 bases from V and 7 bases from J, with 16 bases between. Per the germline V gene, CDR1 is MGHDK and CDR2 is SYGVNS. CDR3 protein: CASSDSNLNHEQYF. The CDR3 DNA sequence: TGTGCCAGCAGTGATTCCAACCTCAATCATGAGCAGTACTTC.

Comments on this clonotype: One base away lies a much larger clone, so this may be a sequencing read error. CDR3 DNA: TGTGCCGACTCCGGGACAGGGCGCACCGGGGAGCTGTTTTTT. Protein product: CADSGTGRTGELFF. The chain combines TRBV12-3 or TRBV12-4 with TRBJ2-2, with 9 bases identical to TRBD1. With V trimmed by 11 bases and J by 4 bases, 8 bases remained unmatched. The CDR3 length is 14 residues.

At least ten counts were recorded for this clonotype. Its ends do not fully match the called genes, so a read error is possible. The chain uses TRBV12-3 or TRBV12-4 and TRBJ1-1; D gene unclear. The CDR3 covers 14 residues. In nucleotides, the CDR3 is TGTGCCAGCAGTTTCGGTGGGTCGAACCCTGAAGCTTTCTTT. It translates to CASSFGGSNPEAFF.

This clonotype was seen only once. A read error may explain this, as a much larger clone is one base away. The chain links TRBV20-1 to TRBJ2-5, with 10 bases identical to TRBD1. Germline V lookup: CDR1 DFQATT, CDR2 SNEGSKA (reference sequence). CDR3 length: 14 amino acids. The ends lost 8 bases at V and 5 bases at J; junction bases unmatched: 11. The CDR3 DNA sequence: TGCAGTCGTAAGGGGACAGGGGCGGGCGAGACCCAGTACTTC. Amino acid sequence: CSRKGTGAGETQYF.

V is TRBV20-1 and J is TRBJ1-4; tentative D call: TRBD1 (5 bases). The CDR3 runs 14 residues. CDR1 and CDR2 (germline): DFQATT, SNEGSKA (reference sequence). With 6 bases removed from V and 7 bases from J, the gap between germline ends came to 18 bases. DNA for the CDR3: TGCAGTGCCATCCGGGACCAAGTCATTGAAAAACTGTTTTTT. Amino acids: CSAIRDQVIEKLFF.

This clonotype appeared once. The genes are TRBV12-3 or TRBV12-4 and TRBJ1-2; unclear D gene. V shed 6 bases and J shed 8 bases, with 16 bases lying between them. This CDR3 comprises 13 residues. The CDR3 DNA reads TGTGCCAGCAGGCCACCGGGGAGAGCGGGCTACACCTTC. Residues: CASRPPGRAGYTF.

This chain uses TRBV9 with TRBJ1-3; maybe TRBD1 (5 bases). The CDR3 has 14 residues. The germline V and J ends were trimmed by 6 bases and 7 bases, with 17 bases remaining between them. Germline loops: CDR1 SGDLS, CDR2 YYNGEE. The CDR3 DNA reads as TGTGCCAGCAACCCGTCTAGCGGGGGGAACACCATATATTTT. Translation gives CASNPSSGGNTIYF.

This clonotype appeared many times. This sequence joins TRBV5-4 and TRBJ2-2; 8 positions match TRBD2. The ends lost 4 bases at V and 7 bases at J; junction bases unmatched: 3. The germline CDR1 and CDR2 sequences are SGHNT and YYREEE (reference sequence). CDR3 size: 13 residues. CDR3 loop: CASSTTSDGELFF. The CDR3 DNA reads as TGTGCCAGCAGCACGACTAGCGACGGGGAGCTGTTTTTT.

At least ten counts were recorded for this clonotype. The CDR3 sequence is CSANRGSGNTIYF. Written as DNA, the CDR3 is TGCAGTGCAAACAGGGGTTCTGGAAACACCATATATTTT. The chain recombines TRBV20-1 with TRBJ1-3; TRBD1 aligns across 7 bases. Per germline, CDR1 DFQATT and CDR2 SNEGSKA (reference sequence). The CDR3 runs 13 residues. V was clipped by 6 bases and J by 1 base; unmatched bases: 3.

This clonotype occurred many times. The J gene is TRBJ2-7, the V gene TRBV19; 8 nucleotides match TRBD2. CDR1 and CDR2 (germline): LNHDA, SQIVND (reference sequence). Trimming at V came to 5 bases and at J to 6 bases, leaving 12 bases not matched to a gene. This CDR3 region has 15 residues. Here the CDR3 reads CASSLTPGLVSEQYF. The CDR3, as DNA: TGTGCCAGTAGTCTGACCCCGGGACTAGTCTCCGAGCAGTACTTC. Full variable domain (remainder filled in from reference TRBV19 and TRBJ2-7): DGGITQSPKYLFRKEGQNVTLSCEQNLNHDAMYWYRQDPGQGLRLIYYSQIVNDFQKGDIAEGYSVSREKKESFPLTVTSAQKNPTAFYLCASSLTPGLVSEQYFGPGTRLTVT.

The chain employs TRBV24-1 and TRBJ2-3; 8 bases agree with TRBD1. Germline values: CDR1 KGHDR, CDR2 SFDVKD. V lost 2 bases, J lost 2 bases, and 11 bases stayed unmatched. This CDR3 contains 18 residues. The CDR3 region is CATSDSHPGTGNTDTQYF. CDR3 DNA: TGTGCCACCAGTGATTCCCATCCCGGGACAGGCAACACAGATACGCAGTATTTT.

This sequence joins TRBV25-1 and TRBJ1-5; 9 nucleotides agree with TRBD1. V dropped 4 bases and J dropped 2; count of bases not matched to a gene: 9. CDR1 and CDR2 from the germline V gene are MGHDK and SYGVNS. This CDR3 is built from 17 residues. Written as DNA, the CDR3 is TGTGCCAGCAGTGCTACGGACAGGGGCGCAGGCAATCAGCCCCAGCATTTT. Translation gives CASSATDRGAGNQPQHF.

The gene calls are TRBV7-6 and TRBJ2-1; TRBD2 matches 12 bases. CDR1 is SGHVS and CDR2 is FNYEAQ in the germline V gene. Trimming took 3 bases from V and 7 from J; bases not matched to a gene: 4. There are 15 residues in the CDR3. CDR3 sequence: CASSFASGRGNEQFF. The CDR3 bases are TGTGCCAGCAGCTTTGCTAGCGGGAGGGGTAATGAGCAGTTCTTC.

This clonotype was detected a few times. The chain couples TRBV5-6 to TRBJ2-5; D is undetermined. This CDR3 has 9 residues. Deletions cut 5 bases from V and 7 bases from J, with 3 bases between. CDR1 is SGHDT and CDR2 is YYEEEE in the germline V gene. Written as DNA, the CDR3 is TGTGCCAGCAGGCGGACCCAGTACTTC. Translation gives CASRRTQYF.

This clonotype was recorded at least ten times. The J gene is TRBJ2-7, the V gene TRBV29-1; the match to TRBD2 covers 9 bases. V lost 5 bases, J lost 5 bases, and 4 bases stayed unmatched. The germline gives CDR1 SQVTM, CDR2 ANQGSEA. The CDR3 totals 12 residues. The DNA of the CDR3 is TGCAGCGTTTTCCCTAGCGGGGACGAGCAGTACTTC. Translation gives CSVFPSGDEQYF.

This clonotype occurred many times. The chain recombines TRBV5-1 with TRBJ1-1; 10 nucleotides line up with TRBD1. The V gene's germline CDR1 is SGHRS and CDR2 YFSETQ. V shed 3 bases and J 4 bases; nucleotides not matched to a gene: 3. This CDR3 spans 14 amino acids. The CDR3 nucleotides are TGCGCCAGCAGCTCCGGGACAGGGGTCACTGAAGCTTTCTTT. Translating gives CASSSGTGVTEAFF.

The chain uses TRBV4-3 and TRBJ2-7, with 7 bases identical to TRBD2. V dropped 1 base and J dropped 3; count of bases not matched to a gene: 9. This CDR3 comprises 16 residues. Germline V gene sequence: CDR1 LGHNA, CDR2 YSLEER. Here the CDR3 DNA reads TGCGCCAGCAGCCAAGGTGTTGGGCGGGAGAACTACGAGCAGTACTTC. Amino acid sequence: CASSQGVGRENYEQYF.

Concerning this clonotype: This clone may be a read error of a much larger clone one base away. V is TRBV5-4 and J is TRBJ1-1; 7 bases line up with TRBD1. Looked up from germline, CDR1 is SGHNT and CDR2 is YYREEE (reference sequence). The CDR3 is 15 residues long. J lost 4 bases, V lost 4 bases, and 10 bases had no gene match. CDR3 nucleotide sequence: TGTGCCAGCAGCGCACCGGGACAGATGAGCACTGAAGCTTTCTTT. Translation gives CASSAPGQMSTEAFF. Variable domain in full (rest from reference TRBV5-4 and TRBJ1-1): ETGVTQSPTHLIKTRGQQVTLRCSSQSGHNTVSWYQQALGQGPQFIFQYYREEENGRGNFPPRFSGLQFPNYSSELNVNALELDDSALYLCASSAPGQMSTEAFFGQGTRLTVV.

The chain combines TRBV12-3 or TRBV12-4 with TRBJ1-2; unclear D gene. This CDR3 region has 12 residues. V was cut by 3 bases and J by 5 bases, with 7 bases left in between. In DNA, the CDR3 is TGTGCCAGCAGTTTGAAACAGTATGGCTACACCTTC. It codes for CASSLKQYGYTF.

The chain couples TRBV20-1 to TRBJ2-7; 10 nucleotides match TRBD2. This CDR3 spans 14 amino acids. The trim removed 3 bases at V and 4 bases at J, leaving 6 bases unmatched. Germline CDR1 is DFQATT and CDR2 is SNEGSKA (reference sequence). CDR3 in amino acids: CSASLSGRSYEQYF. In DNA, the CDR3 is TGCAGTGCTAGTCTTAGCGGGAGGTCTTACGAGCAGTACTTC.